This TCR beta chain was sequenced in a study of control samples from healthy donors and cancer patients. The germline CDR1 and CDR2 sequences are MNHEY and SVGAGI. The CDR3 has 12 residues. The V and J ends lost 6 bases and 3 bases respectively, with 6 bases between them. Measured with immunoSEQ multiplex PCR; TCRdb has only the in-frame clones, and not every one. The sample lists tens of thousands of clones, around 93% occurring once. The clonotype originates from a middle-aged woman with head and neck cancer. J is TRBJ1-5 and V is TRBV6-5; no clear D. The sequenced sample was PBMCs. The CDR3 bases are TGTGCCAGCAGACAGCTCAATCAGCCCCAGCATTTT. It specifies CASRQLNQPQHF.